Listed below are T cell receptor beta chains from one sample, sequenced in a study of CD8+ T cells in alopecia areata. The table came from immunoSEQ multiplex PCR; TCRdb's copy has only in-frame clones and leaves some out. This sample has 150,000 to 180,000 clones, with 45% to 60% found just once. Source: CD8+ T cells sorted from blood, taken at week 0. The receptors derive from a human donor with alopecia areata. Both conserved end residues are part of each CDR3. D genes are given only for firm matches. Size values are once, few and many counts, or a class for expanded clones, and some rows have none.

CDR3nt: TGTGCCAGCAGCCTAAGCGGTTCGTTCACCTACGAGCAGTACTTC
CDR3aa: CASSLSGSFTYEQYF
j_gene: TRBJ2-7
abundance: .
len: 15
d_gene: .
v_gene: TRBV7-9

CDR3nt: TGTGCCAGCGTGGCGGGGGGGCGTTTGGATACGCAGTATTTT
CDR3aa: CASVAGGRLDTQYF
j_gene: TRBJ2-3
abundance: few
len: 14
d_gene: TRBD2
v_gene: TRBV7-2

CDR3nt: TGTGCCAGCAGCCCCGGACAGGCGGGAGAGCAGTACTTC
CDR3aa: CASSPGQAGEQYF
j_gene: TRBJ2-7
abundance: .
len: 13
d_gene: .
v_gene: TRBV5-6

CDR3nt: TGTGCCAGCGGAGACGGCCAAGAGACCCAGTACTTC
CDR3aa: CASGDGQETQYF
j_gene: TRBJ2-5
abundance: .
len: 12
d_gene: .
v_gene: TRBV2

CDR3nt: TGTGCCTGGAGTCGGCAGGTGGGGACTGAAGCTTTCTTT
CDR3aa: CAWSRQVGTEAFF
j_gene: TRBJ1-1
abundance: .
len: 13
d_gene: .
v_gene: TRBV30

CDR3nt: TGTGCCTGGGACTCTAGCACAGATACGCAGTATTTT
CDR3aa: CAWDSSTDTQYF
j_gene: TRBJ2-3
abundance: .
len: 12
d_gene: .
v_gene: TRBV30

CDR3nt: TGCGCCAGCAGCGCAGACAGGGGGCAGGGTGAGCAGTTCTTC
CDR3aa: CASSADRGQGEQFF
j_gene: TRBJ2-1
abundance: .
len: 14
d_gene: TRBD1
v_gene: TRBV4-3

CDR3nt: TGTGCCAGCAGCTTCGGGGACAATGAGCAGTTCTTC
CDR3aa: CASSFGDNEQFF
j_gene: TRBJ2-1
abundance: .
len: 12
d_gene: .
v_gene: TRBV5-5

CDR3nt: TGTGCCTGGAGTGTGGGAAGCACTGAAGCTTTCTTT
CDR3aa: CAWSVGSTEAFF
j_gene: TRBJ1-1
abundance: .
len: 12
d_gene: .
v_gene: TRBV30

CDR3nt: TGCGCCAGCAGCAATAGGGGGGGGTTATCTACAGATACGCAGTATTTT
CDR3aa: CASSNRGGLSTDTQYF
j_gene: TRBJ2-3
abundance: .
len: 16
d_gene: .
v_gene: TRBV4-3

CDR3nt: TGCAGCGTTGAAGACCCCGAGGGGGACTATGGCTACACCTTC
CDR3aa: CSVEDPEGDYGYTF
j_gene: TRBJ1-2
abundance: few
len: 14
d_gene: .
v_gene: TRBV29-1

CDR3nt: TGTGCTAGTGGTTTGGTTGGGGGGGGACTGGAAGAGACCCAGTACTTC
CDR3aa: CASGLVGGGLEETQYF
j_gene: TRBJ2-5
abundance: few
len: 16
d_gene: TRBD2
v_gene: TRBV12-5

CDR3nt: TGCGCCAGCAGCCAGACCGCTGGGGACTCACATCGTTACGAGCAGTACTTC
CDR3aa: CASSQTAGDSHRYEQYF
j_gene: TRBJ2-7
abundance: once
len: 17
d_gene: .
v_gene: TRBV4-3

CDR3nt: TGTGCCAGCAGCGTAGCGGGGCCTTCCACAGATACGCAGTATTTT
CDR3aa: CASSVAGPSTDTQYF
j_gene: TRBJ2-3
abundance: .
len: 15
d_gene: .
v_gene: TRBV9

CDR3nt: TGTGCCAGCAGCCCCCGAGCGGCTGAAGCTTTCTTT
CDR3aa: CASSPRAAEAFF
j_gene: TRBJ1-1
abundance: .
len: 12
d_gene: .
v_gene: TRBV11-2

CDR3nt: TGTGCCAGCAGCTTAGGATGGGGTGAAAAACTGTTTTTT
CDR3aa: CASSLGWGEKLFF
j_gene: TRBJ1-4
abundance: .
len: 13
d_gene: .
v_gene: TRBV13

CDR3nt: TGTGCCAGCAGTTACACCCAGGGAGGTGGCTACACCTTC
CDR3aa: CASSYTQGGGYTF
j_gene: TRBJ1-2
abundance: .
len: 13
d_gene: .
v_gene: TRBV6-5

CDR3nt: TGTGCCTGGAGTGTACGACAGGGGACTTCCTACGAGCAGTACTTC
CDR3aa: CAWSVRQGTSYEQYF
j_gene: TRBJ2-7
abundance: .
len: 15
d_gene: TRBD1
v_gene: TRBV30

CDR3nt: TGTGCCAGTAGTCAGGGGCTTCAGCCCCAGCATTTT
CDR3aa: CASSQGLQPQHF
j_gene: TRBJ1-5
abundance: .
len: 12
d_gene: .
v_gene: TRBV19

CDR3nt: TGCGCCAGCAGCCAAATGTTTGGACAGGGAGAAGTCTATGGCTACACCTTC
CDR3aa: CASSQMFGQGEVYGYTF
j_gene: TRBJ1-2
abundance: few
len: 17
d_gene: TRBD1
v_gene: TRBV4-1

CDR3nt: TGTGCCTGGAGTGTAGGGGCTACTCTGAACACCGGGGAGCTGTTTTTT
CDR3aa: CAWSVGATLNTGELFF
j_gene: TRBJ2-2
abundance: .
len: 16
d_gene: .
v_gene: TRBV30

CDR3nt: TGTGCCAGCAGCGTAGCAGGGGGCGGTGAAAAACTGTTTTTT
CDR3aa: CASSVAGGGEKLFF
j_gene: TRBJ1-4
abundance: many
len: 14
d_gene: TRBD1
v_gene: TRBV9

CDR3nt: TGTGCCAGCGGGTCCTCGTTGGATACGCAGTATTTT
CDR3aa: CASGSSLDTQYF
j_gene: TRBJ2-3
abundance: few
len: 12
d_gene: .
v_gene: TRBV9

CDR3nt: TGTGCCACGGGGCGAGGAACAGATACGCAGTATTTT
CDR3aa: CATGRGTDTQYF
j_gene: TRBJ2-3
abundance: .
len: 12
d_gene: .
v_gene: TRBV25-1

CDR3nt: TGCGCCAGCAGCCAAGATGTGGGCAGGGGCTACGAGCAGTACTTC
CDR3aa: CASSQDVGRGYEQYF
j_gene: TRBJ2-7
abundance: .
len: 15
d_gene: .
v_gene: TRBV4-3

CDR3nt: TGCGCCAGCAGCCAAGAGACCGGGACCGCCTACGAGCAGTACTTC
CDR3aa: CASSQETGTAYEQYF
j_gene: TRBJ2-7
abundance: .
len: 15
d_gene: .
v_gene: TRBV4-3

CDR3nt: TGTGCCAGCAGTCGGGACCTTAGGAACACTGAAGCTTTCTTT
CDR3aa: CASSRDLRNTEAFF
j_gene: TRBJ1-1
abundance: once
len: 14
d_gene: .
v_gene: TRBV25-1

CDR3nt: TGCGCCAGCAGCCAAGTAACCGGGGGGGCGGATACGCAGTATTTT
CDR3aa: CASSQVTGGADTQYF
j_gene: TRBJ2-3
abundance: .
len: 15
d_gene: TRBD2
v_gene: TRBV4-1

CDR3nt: TGTGCCAGTAGCCCGGACGGCTCCTACGAGCAGTACTTC
CDR3aa: CASSPDGSYEQYF
j_gene: TRBJ2-7
abundance: .
len: 13
d_gene: .
v_gene: TRBV19

CDR3nt: TGTGCCACTTTGGCGGGGATAGATACGCAGTATTTT
CDR3aa: CATLAGIDTQYF
j_gene: TRBJ2-3
abundance: .
len: 12
d_gene: .
v_gene: TRBV2